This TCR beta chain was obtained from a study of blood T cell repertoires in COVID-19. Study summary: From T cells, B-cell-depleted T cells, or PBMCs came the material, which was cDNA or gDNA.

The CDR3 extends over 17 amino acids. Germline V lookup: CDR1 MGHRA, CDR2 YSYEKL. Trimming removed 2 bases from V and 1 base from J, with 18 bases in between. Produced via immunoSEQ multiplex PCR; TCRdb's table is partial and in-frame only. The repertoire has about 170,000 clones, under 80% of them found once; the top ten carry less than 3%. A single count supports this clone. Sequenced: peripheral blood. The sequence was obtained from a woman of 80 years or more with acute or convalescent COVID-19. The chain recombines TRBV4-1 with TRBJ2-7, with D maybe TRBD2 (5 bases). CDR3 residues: CASSQFSSSGASYEQYF. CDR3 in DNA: TGCGCCAGCAGCCAATTTTCCTCAAGCGGTGCTTCCTACGAGCAGTACTTC.